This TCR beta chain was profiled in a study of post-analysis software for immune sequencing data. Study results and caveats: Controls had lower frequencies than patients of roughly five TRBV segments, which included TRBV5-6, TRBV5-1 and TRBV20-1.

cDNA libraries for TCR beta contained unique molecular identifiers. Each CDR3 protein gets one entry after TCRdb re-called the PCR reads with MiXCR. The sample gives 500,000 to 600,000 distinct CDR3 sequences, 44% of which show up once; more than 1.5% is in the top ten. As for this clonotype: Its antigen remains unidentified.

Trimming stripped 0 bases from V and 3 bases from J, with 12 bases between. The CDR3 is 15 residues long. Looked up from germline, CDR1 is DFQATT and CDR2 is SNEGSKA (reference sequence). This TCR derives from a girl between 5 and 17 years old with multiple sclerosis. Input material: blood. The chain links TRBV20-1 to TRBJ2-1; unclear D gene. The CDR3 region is CSAREARAFYNEQFF. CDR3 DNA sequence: TGCAGTGCTAGAGAGGCCCGCGCCTTCTACAATGAGCAGTTCTTC.